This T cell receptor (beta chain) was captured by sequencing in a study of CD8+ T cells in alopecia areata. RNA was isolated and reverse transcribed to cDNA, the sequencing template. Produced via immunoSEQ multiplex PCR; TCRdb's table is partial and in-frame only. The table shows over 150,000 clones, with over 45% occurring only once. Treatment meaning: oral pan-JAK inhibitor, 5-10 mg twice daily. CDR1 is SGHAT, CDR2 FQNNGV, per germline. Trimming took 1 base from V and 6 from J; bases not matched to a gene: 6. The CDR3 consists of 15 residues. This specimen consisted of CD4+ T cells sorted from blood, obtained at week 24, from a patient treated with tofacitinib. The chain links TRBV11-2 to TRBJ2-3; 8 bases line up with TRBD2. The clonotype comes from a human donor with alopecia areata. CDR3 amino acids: CASSLGSGGRDTQYF. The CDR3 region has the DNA TGTGCCAGCAGCTTAGGGAGCGGGGGCCGGGATACGCAGTATTTT. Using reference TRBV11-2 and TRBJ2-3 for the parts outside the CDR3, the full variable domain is EAGVAQSPRYKIIEKRQSVAFWCNPISGHATLYWYQQILGQGPKLLIQFQNNGVVDDSQLPKDRFSAERLKGVDSTLKIQPAKLEDSAVYLCASSLGSGGRDTQYFGPGTRLTVL.